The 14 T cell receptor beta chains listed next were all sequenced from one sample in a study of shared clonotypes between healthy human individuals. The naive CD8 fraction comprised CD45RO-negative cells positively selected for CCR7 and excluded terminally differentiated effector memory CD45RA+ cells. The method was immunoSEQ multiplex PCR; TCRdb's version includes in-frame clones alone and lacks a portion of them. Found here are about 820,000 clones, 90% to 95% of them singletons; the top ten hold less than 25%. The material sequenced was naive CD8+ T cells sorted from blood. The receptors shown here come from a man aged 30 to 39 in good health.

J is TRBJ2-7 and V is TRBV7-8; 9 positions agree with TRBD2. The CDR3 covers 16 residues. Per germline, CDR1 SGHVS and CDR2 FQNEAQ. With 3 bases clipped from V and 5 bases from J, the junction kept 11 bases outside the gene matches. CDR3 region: CASSFPRAGGPHEQYF. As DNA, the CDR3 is TGTGCCAGCAGCTTTCCTCGGGCGGGAGGGCCTCACGAGCAGTACTTC.

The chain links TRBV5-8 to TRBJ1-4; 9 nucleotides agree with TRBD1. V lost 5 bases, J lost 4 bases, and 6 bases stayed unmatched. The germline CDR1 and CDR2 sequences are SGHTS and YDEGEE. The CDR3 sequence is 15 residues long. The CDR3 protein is CASRGRDRVNEKLFF. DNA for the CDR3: TGTGCCAGCAGGGGCCGGGACAGGGTTAATGAAAAACTGTTTTTT.

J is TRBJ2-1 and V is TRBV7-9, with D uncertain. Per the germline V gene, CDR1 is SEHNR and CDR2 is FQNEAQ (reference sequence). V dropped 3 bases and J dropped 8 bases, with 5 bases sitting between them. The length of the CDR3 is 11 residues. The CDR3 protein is CASSFWDEQFF. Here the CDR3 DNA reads TGTGCCAGCAGCTTTTGGGATGAGCAGTTCTTC.

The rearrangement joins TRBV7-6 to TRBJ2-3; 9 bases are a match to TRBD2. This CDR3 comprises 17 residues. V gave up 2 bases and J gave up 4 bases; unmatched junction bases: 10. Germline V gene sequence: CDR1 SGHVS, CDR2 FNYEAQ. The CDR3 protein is CASSLLLVAGDADTQYF. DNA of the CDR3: TGTGCCAGCAGCTTACTTTTGGTAGCGGGAGATGCAGATACGCAGTATTTT.

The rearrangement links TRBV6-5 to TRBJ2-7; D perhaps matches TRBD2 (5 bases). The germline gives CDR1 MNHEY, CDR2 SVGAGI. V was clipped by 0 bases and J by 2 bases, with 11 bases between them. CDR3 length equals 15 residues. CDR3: CASSYSLDLAYEQYF. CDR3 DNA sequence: TGTGCCAGCAGTTACTCGCTGGACTTAGCCTACGAGCAGTACTTC.

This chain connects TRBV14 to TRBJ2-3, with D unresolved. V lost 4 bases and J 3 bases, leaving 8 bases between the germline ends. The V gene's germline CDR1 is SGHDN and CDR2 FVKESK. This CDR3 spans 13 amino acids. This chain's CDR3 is CASSLWYTDTQYF. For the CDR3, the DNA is TGTGCCAGCAGCCTTTGGTATACAGATACGCAGTATTTT. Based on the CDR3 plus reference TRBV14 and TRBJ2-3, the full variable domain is EAGVTQFPSHSVIEKGQTVTLRCDPISGHDNLYWYRRVMGKEIKFLLHFVKESKQDESGMPNNRFLAERTGGTYSTLKVQPAELEDSGVYFCASSLWYTDTQYFGPGTRLTVL.

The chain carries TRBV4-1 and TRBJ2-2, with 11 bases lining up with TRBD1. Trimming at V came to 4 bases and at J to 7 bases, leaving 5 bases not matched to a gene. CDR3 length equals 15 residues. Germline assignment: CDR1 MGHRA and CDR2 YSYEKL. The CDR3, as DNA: TGCGCCAGCAGCCTCGGACAGGGGGCGCACGGGGAGCTGTTTTTT. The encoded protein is CASSLGQGAHGELFF.

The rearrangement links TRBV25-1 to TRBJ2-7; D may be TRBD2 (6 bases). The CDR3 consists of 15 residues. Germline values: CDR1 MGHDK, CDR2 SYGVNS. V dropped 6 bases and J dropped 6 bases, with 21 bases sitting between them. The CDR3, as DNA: TGTGCCAGCAGCCCGACCGCGGGACTCGAGAGCGAGCAGTACTTC. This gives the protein CASSPTAGLESEQYF.

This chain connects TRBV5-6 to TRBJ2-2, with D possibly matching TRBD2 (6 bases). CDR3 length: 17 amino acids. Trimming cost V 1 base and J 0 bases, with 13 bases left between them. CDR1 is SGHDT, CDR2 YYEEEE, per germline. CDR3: CASSLSGGGSNTGELFF. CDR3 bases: TGTGCCAGCAGCTTGTCAGGCGGAGGGTCGAACACCGGGGAGCTGTTTTTT.

The CDR3 nucleotides read TGTGCCAGCAGCCCAGGGGGTTCGAGCTATGGCTACACCTTC. Its protein product is CASSPGGSSYGYTF. This rearrangement joins TRBV5-6 to TRBJ1-2; 7 bases align to TRBD1. The CDR3 covers 14 residues. J gave up 4 bases and V 4 bases, and 7 bases lay outside the gene matches. Germline V gene sequence: CDR1 SGHDT, CDR2 YYEEEE.

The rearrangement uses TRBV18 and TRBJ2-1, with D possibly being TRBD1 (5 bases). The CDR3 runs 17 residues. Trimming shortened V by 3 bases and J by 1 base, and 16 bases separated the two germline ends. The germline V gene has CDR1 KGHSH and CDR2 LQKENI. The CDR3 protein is CASSPDPVTVSYNEQFF. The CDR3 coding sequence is TGTGCCAGCTCACCCGACCCGGTGACAGTTTCCTACAATGAGCAGTTCTTC.

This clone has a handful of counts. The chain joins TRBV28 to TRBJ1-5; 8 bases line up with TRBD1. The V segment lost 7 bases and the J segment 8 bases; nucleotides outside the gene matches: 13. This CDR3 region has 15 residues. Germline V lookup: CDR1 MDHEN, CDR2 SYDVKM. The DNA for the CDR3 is TGTGCCAGCACTTCGACCGGGACAGGAGTCGAGCCCCAGCATTTT. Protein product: CASTSTGTGVEPQHF.

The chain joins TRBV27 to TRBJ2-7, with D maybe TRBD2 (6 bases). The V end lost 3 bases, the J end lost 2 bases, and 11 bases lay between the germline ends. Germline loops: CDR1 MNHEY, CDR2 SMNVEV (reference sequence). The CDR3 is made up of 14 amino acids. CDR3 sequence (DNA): TGTGCCAGCAGTTTGGAGGGCCTCCCCTACGAGCAGTACTTC. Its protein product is CASSLEGLPYEQYF.

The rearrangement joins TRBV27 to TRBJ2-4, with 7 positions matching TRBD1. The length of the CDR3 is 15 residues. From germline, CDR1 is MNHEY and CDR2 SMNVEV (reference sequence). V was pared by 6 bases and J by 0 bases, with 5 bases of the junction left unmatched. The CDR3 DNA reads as TGTGCCAGCAGAGACAGGGTGGTAGCCAAAAACATTCAGTACTTC. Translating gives CASRDRVVAKNIQYF.